The 30 T cell receptor beta chains below were found in one sample sequenced in a study of CD8 T cells in Susac syndrome. With random hexamers, reverse transcription was performed on about 0.5 to 1 ug of RNA. In TCRdb, the immunoSEQ multiplex PCR reads were re-called with MiXCR into one record per CDR3 protein. Of some 260,000 distinct CDR3 sequences in the sample, approximately 85% were seen once. Sequencing was performed on CD8+ T cells from PBMCs. Every receptor here comes from a human donor with multiple sclerosis.

The table lists this clonotype with a count of one. The chain has TRBV19 and TRBJ2-6; no clear D gene. Trimming took off 4 bases at V and 5 bases at J, with 15 bases between the two ends. The germline V gene encodes CDR1 LNHDA and CDR2 SQIVND (reference sequence). CDR3 length: 16 residues. CDR3 in amino acids: CASSTRTTPWANVLTF. CDR3 in DNA: TGTGCCAGTAGTACTAGGACGACTCCCTGGGCCAACGTCCTGACTTTC.

The chain recombines TRBV19 with TRBJ1-6; unclear D gene. The V gene's germline CDR1 is LNHDA and CDR2 SQIVND (reference sequence). The CDR3 sequence is 14 residues long. V lost 6 bases, J lost 9 bases, and 15 bases lay in between. CDR3: CASRRSGKGSPLHF. The CDR3 coding sequence is TGTGCCAGTAGGAGGTCCGGTAAGGGTTCACCCCTCCACTTT.

J is TRBJ2-3 and V is TRBV12-5; a possible D gene is TRBD2 (5 bases). From germline, CDR1 is LGHNT and CDR2 FRNRAP. Between the trimmed V and J ends, which lost 3 bases and 3 bases, there was a span of 10 bases. This CDR3 has 14 amino acids. For the CDR3, the DNA is TGTGCTAGTGGTTTAGGACGGAGGACAGATACGCAGTATTTT. This codes for CASGLGRRTDTQYF.

The chain links TRBV20-1 to TRBJ2-1; TRBD2 matches 11 bases. J was trimmed by 0 bases and V by 6 bases; bases with no gene match: 4. The CDR3 is 15 residues long. Germline V gene lookup returns CDR1 DFQATT and CDR2 SNEGSKA (reference sequence). In DNA, the CDR3 is TGCAGTGCGGGAACTAGCGGGAGCTCCTACAATGAGCAGTTCTTC. It yields the protein CSAGTSGSSYNEQFF.

The count of this clonotype is one. The CDR3 nucleotides read TGTGCCAGCAGTTTATCAGCAGGCCCGCCGGATACGCAGTATTTT. Amino acids: CASSLSAGPPDTQYF. The rearrangement uses TRBV27 and TRBJ2-3; D gene ambiguous. V gave up 0 bases and J gave up 6 bases, with 13 bases separating them. Per the germline V gene, CDR1 is MNHEY and CDR2 is SMNVEV (reference sequence). The CDR3 length is 15 residues.

This chain uses TRBV12-3 or TRBV12-4 with TRBJ1-1; D ambiguous. Trimming took 2 bases from V and 11 from J, leaving 9 bases between them. The CDR3 is 11 residues long. The CDR3 bases are TGTGCCAGCAGTTTAACTCCGGATGCTTTCTTT. Translated: CASSLTPDAFF.

The chain carries TRBV6-1 and TRBJ2-1, with 9 bases lining up with TRBD2. After removal of 5 bases from V and 7 bases from J, the junction contained 9 bases not matched to a gene. The germline gives CDR1 MNHNS, CDR2 SASEGT. The CDR3 is 15 amino acids. As DNA, the CDR3 is TGTGCCAGCAGTTCCAGCGGGAGGTCGGGGAATGAGCAGTTCTTC. Protein sequence: CASSSSGRSGNEQFF.

V usage is TRBV2 and J usage is TRBJ1-2, with D perhaps TRBD1 (5 bases). The V gene's germline CDR1 is SNHLY and CDR2 FYNNEI. The CDR3 loop spans 10 amino acids. Trimming cost V 8 bases and J 14 bases, with 15 bases left between them. CDR3 bases: TGTGCCAGCCTGGCCAGGGAGACGACCTTC. This gives the protein CASLARETTF.

The chain uses TRBV4-2 and TRBJ2-7; possible D gene TRBD2, 6 bases. V was cut by 2 bases and J by 7 bases, with 18 bases left in between. CDR3 size: 15 residues. The V gene's germline CDR1 is LGHNA and CDR2 YNFKEQ. As DNA, the CDR3 is TGTGCCAGCAGCCAAACCTCCCCCTCCCGGGGGGAGCAGTACTTC. Amino acid sequence: CASSQTSPSRGEQYF.

The rearrangement links TRBV7-6 to TRBJ2-7; weak D call: TRBD1 (6 bases). Germline V gene sequence: CDR1 SGHVS, CDR2 FNYEAQ. V was shortened by 5 bases and J by 3 bases, with 17 bases between the two germline ends. The CDR3 consists of 15 residues. CDR3 DNA sequence: TGTGCCAGCAGCCCCGCCACAGGGCCCTACTACGAGCAGTACTTC. It encodes CASSPATGPYYEQYF.

The chain combines TRBV20-1 with TRBJ1-1, with D perhaps matching TRBD1 (5 bases). This CDR3 is built from 16 residues. The germline V gene encodes CDR1 DFQATT and CDR2 SNEGSKA (reference sequence). V lost 0 bases and J 4 bases, leaving 18 bases between the germline ends. CDR3 region: CSARDHGAGLGTEAFF. Here the CDR3 DNA reads TGCAGTGCTAGAGATCACGGGGCAGGTCTCGGCACTGAAGCTTTCTTT.

This sequence joins TRBV12-3 or TRBV12-4 and TRBJ1-5; D perhaps matches TRBD1 (6 bases). The CDR3 is 17 amino acids. Trimming pared 6 bases from V and 0 bases from J, leaving 18 bases between. For the CDR3, the DNA is TGTGCCAGCAGCCTCGGACAGCTTTTTTATAGCAATCAGCCCCAGCATTTT. As protein: CASSLGQLFYSNQPQHF.

The chain uses TRBV12-3 or TRBV12-4 and TRBJ2-7; perhaps TRBD2 as D (5 bases). Trimming cost V 5 bases and J 2 bases, with 19 bases left between them. The CDR3 spans 16 residues. CDR3 nucleotides: TGTGCCAGCAGTCCCCCCCCAGGACTCTACCCCTACGAGCAGTACTTC. It translates to CASSPPPGLYPYEQYF.

This chain uses TRBV15 with TRBJ2-7, with D perhaps matching TRBD2 (5 bases). Germline loops: CDR1 LNHNV, CDR2 YYDKDF (reference sequence). V gave up 5 bases and J gave up 2 bases, with 7 bases separating them. This CDR3 is 12 amino acids long. CDR3 nucleotide sequence: TGTGCCACCAGCGGACTGGCCTACGAGCAGTACTTC. Protein: CATSGLAYEQYF.

The rearrangement links TRBV5-1 to TRBJ2-1; 7 bases align to TRBD2. CDR1 and CDR2 (germline): SGHRS, YFSETQ. Unmatched junction bases numbered 19, after V lost 3 bases and J lost 7 bases. The CDR3 length is 18 residues. The CDR3 sequence: CASSSREGRAGIGNEQFF. The CDR3 bases are TGCGCCAGCAGCTCCAGGGAGGGGAGGGCCGGTATAGGGAATGAGCAGTTCTTC.

The V gene is TRBV18, the J gene TRBJ2-1, with D tentatively TRBD1 (5 bases). V was trimmed by 6 bases and J by 0 bases, leaving 18 bases between them. This CDR3 spans 17 amino acids. Germline lookup yields CDR1 KGHSH and CDR2 LQKENI. CDR3 sequence: CASSPPKGENSYNEQFF. CDR3 DNA: TGTGCCAGCTCTCCGCCGAAAGGGGAAAACTCCTACAATGAGCAGTTCTTC.

V is TRBV5-5 and J is TRBJ1-5, with no clear D. V lost 0 bases, J lost 3 bases, and 7 bases lay in between. Germline V gene lookup returns CDR1 SGHKS and CDR2 YYEKEE (reference sequence). The CDR3 has 14 residues. CDR3 region: CASSLETYNQPQHF. As DNA, the CDR3 is TGTGCCAGCAGCTTGGAGACCTACAATCAGCCCCAGCATTTT.

The rearrangement joins TRBV9 to TRBJ2-3, with 7 bases matching TRBD2. The CDR3 is 18 amino acids. CDR1 is SGDLS, CDR2 YYNGEE, per germline. J lost 3 bases, V lost 1 base, and 14 bases had no gene match. The CDR3 DNA sequence: TGTGCCAGCAGCGTAACCGGTTCGGTGTCGGGAGGTACAGATACGCAGTATTTT. Its translation: CASSVTGSVSGGTDTQYF.

The chain carries TRBV6-1 and TRBJ2-7, with D perhaps matching TRBD2 (5 bases). Germline CDR1 MNHNS, CDR2 SASEGT. This CDR3 region has 16 residues. The V and J ends lost 1 base and 4 bases respectively, with 17 bases between them. In DNA, the CDR3 is TGTGCCAGCAGTGAAGGTCGGGGAAGGCGGATGTACGAGCAGTACTTC. It translates to CASSEGRGRRMYEQYF.

The chain has TRBV23-1 and TRBJ2-3, with D perhaps TRBD1 (5 bases). TRBV23-1 is known as an ORF, though its function is uncertain. V gave up 0 bases and J gave up 1 base, with 11 bases separating them. The CDR3 is 16 residues long. The CDR3 is CASSQSVKGRTDTQYF. The CDR3 bases are TGCGCCAGCAGTCAATCGGTAAAGGGGCGCACAGATACGCAGTATTTT.

The V call is TRBV7-9, the J call TRBJ1-3; no clear D. Trimming removed 1 base at V and 0 bases at J, with 7 bases between. Germline V CDR1 and CDR2: SEHNR, FQNEAQ (reference sequence). The CDR3 spans 15 residues. The CDR3 DNA is TGTGCCAGCAGCTTAGATGGATTCTCTGGAAACACCATATATTTT. This gives the protein CASSLDGFSGNTIYF. The whole variable domain, filled in from reference TRBV7-9 and TRBJ1-3, reads DTGVSQNPRHKITKRGQNVTFRCDPISEHNRLYWYRQTLGQGPEFLTYFQNEAQLEKSRLLSDRFSAERPKGSFSTLEIQRTEQGDSAMYLCASSLDGFSGNTIYFGEGSWLTVV.

This chain connects TRBV25-1 to TRBJ2-2; TRBD2 matches at 10 bases. V shed 3 bases and J 3 bases; nucleotides not matched to a gene: 7. The CDR3 runs 17 residues. The germline gives CDR1 MGHDK, CDR2 SYGVNS. The CDR3 DNA reads TGTGCCAGCAGTGAGTGGCTAGCGGGAGTAGACACCGGGGAGCTGTTTTTT. This gives the protein CASSEWLAGVDTGELFF.

This clonotype turned up a few times. The chain combines TRBV28 with TRBJ2-7, with 8 positions matching TRBD2. The germline V gene has CDR1 MDHEN and CDR2 SYDVKM. CDR3 size: 15 residues. J gave up 2 bases and V 3 bases, and 6 bases lay outside the gene matches. Here the CDR3 reads CASSFTLAGPYEQYF. CDR3 coding DNA: TGTGCCAGCAGTTTTACGCTAGCGGGCCCCTACGAGCAGTACTTC.

The chain has TRBV6-5 and TRBJ1-5, with D possibly TRBD1 on 5 matching bases. Between the trimmed V and J ends, which lost 3 bases and 5 bases, there was a span of 14 bases. Germline V gene lookup returns CDR1 MNHEY and CDR2 SVGAGI. CDR3 length: 15 amino acids. CDR3 nucleotides: TGTGCCAGCAGTTATTCGGGGCTGGGGGATCAGCCCCAGCATTTT. Protein product: CASSYSGLGDQPQHF.

The DNA for the CDR3 is TGTGCCAGCAGTGGGGAGCGGGGAAGCTCCTACGAGCAGTACTTC. Amino acid sequence: CASSGERGSSYEQYF. J is TRBJ2-7 and V is TRBV27, with 7 positions matching TRBD2. The CDR3 runs to 15 residues. Germline loops: CDR1 MNHEY, CDR2 SMNVEV (reference sequence). The J segment lost 0 bases and the V segment lost 5 bases, leaving 7 bases of the junction unmatched.

The V and J genes are TRBV20-1 and TRBJ2-4; perhaps TRBD1 as D (6 bases). Germline CDR1 reads DFQATT; CDR2 reads SNEGSKA (reference sequence). This CDR3 is 12 amino acids long. Trimming shortened V by 6 bases and J by 8 bases, and 14 bases separated the two germline ends. This chain's CDR3 is CSARSQGHIQYF. In nucleotides, the CDR3 is TGCAGTGCGAGAAGTCAGGGGCACATTCAGTACTTC.

This clonotype was recorded only once. The rearrangement links TRBV12-3 or TRBV12-4 to TRBJ2-1; 7 bases map to TRBD2. The J segment lost 8 bases and the V segment lost 7 bases, leaving 14 bases of the junction unmatched. The CDR3 is made up of 15 amino acids. The CDR3 here is CASTDQAGPMDEQFF. Here the CDR3 DNA reads TGTGCCAGCACCGATCAAGCGGGGCCAATGGATGAGCAGTTCTTC.

This clonotype appeared once. The V gene is TRBV4-1, the J gene TRBJ2-7; D is undetermined. V was pared by 1 base and J by 2 bases, with 9 bases between. The CDR3 loop spans 14 amino acids. Germline V lookup: CDR1 MGHRA, CDR2 YSYEKL. The CDR3 sequence: CASSQAGRTYEQYF. Written as DNA, the CDR3 is TGCGCCAGCAGCCAAGCCGGGCGGACCTACGAGCAGTACTTC.

This chain links TRBV2 with TRBJ2-7, with no clear D. Trimming pared 2 bases from V and 3 bases from J, leaving 8 bases between. Germline V gives CDR1 SNHLY, CDR2 FYNNEI. The CDR3 totals 13 residues. CDR3: CASSESPDYEQYF. The CDR3, as DNA: TGTGCCAGCAGTGAATCGCCGGACTACGAGCAGTACTTC.

The chain employs TRBV9 and TRBJ2-7; no firm D call. Germline-derived CDR1 and CDR2 are SGDLS and YYNGEE. Trimming stripped 2 bases from V and 0 bases from J, with 9 bases between. The CDR3 length is 14 residues. CDR3 DNA sequence: TGTGCCAGCAGCGTTACGGGTAGCTCCTACGAGCAGTACTTC. Its translation is CASSVTGSSYEQYF.